This T cell receptor beta chain was sequenced for a study of blood T cell repertoires in COVID-19. As for the study in general: Italy, Spain and the United States were the sources of the convalescent and acute COVID-19 samples. PBMCs, B-cell-depleted T cells, or T cells were the source of the cDNA or gDNA that made up the material.

Using immunoSEQ multiplex PCR, the repertoire was profiled, and TCRdb retains in-frame clones only, with some absent. The table has roughly 87,000 clones, roughly 88% seen once. Germline lookup yields CDR1 SGHNT and CDR2 YYREEE (reference sequence). The CDR3 runs to 15 residues. The germline V and J ends were trimmed by 0 bases and 4 bases, with 12 bases remaining between them. This clone was seen a single time. V usage is TRBV5-4 and J usage is TRBJ2-3; D not certain. The sample was peripheral blood. This clonotype was obtained from a human donor in a cohort sampled during active COVID-19. The CDR3 is CASSLVGSAPDTQYF. The CDR3 nucleotides read TGTGCCAGCAGCTTGGTCGGCAGCGCCCCAGATACGCAGTATTTT.